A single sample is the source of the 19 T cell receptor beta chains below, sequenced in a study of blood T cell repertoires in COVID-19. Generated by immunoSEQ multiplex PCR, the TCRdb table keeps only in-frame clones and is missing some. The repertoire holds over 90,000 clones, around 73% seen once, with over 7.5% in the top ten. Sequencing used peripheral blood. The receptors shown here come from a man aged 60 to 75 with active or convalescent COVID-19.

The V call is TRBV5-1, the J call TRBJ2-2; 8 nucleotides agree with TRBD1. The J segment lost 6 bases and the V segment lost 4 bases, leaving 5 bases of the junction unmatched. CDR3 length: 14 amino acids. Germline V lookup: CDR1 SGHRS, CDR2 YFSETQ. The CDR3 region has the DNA TGCGCCAGCAGCATGGGACAGGCGGCCGGGGAGCTGTTTTTT. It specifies CASSMGQAAGELFF.

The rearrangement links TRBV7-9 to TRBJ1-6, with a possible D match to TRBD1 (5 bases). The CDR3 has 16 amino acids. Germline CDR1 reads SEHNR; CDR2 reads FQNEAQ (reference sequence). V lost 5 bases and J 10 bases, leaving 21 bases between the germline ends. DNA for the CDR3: TGTGCCAGCAGCCCTTATTTTAAGGGGTCGGCGTCACCCCTCCACTTT. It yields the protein CASSPYFKGSASPLHF. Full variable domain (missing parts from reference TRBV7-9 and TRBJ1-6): DTGVSQNPRHKITKRGQNVTFRCDPISEHNRLYWYRQTLGQGPEFLTYFQNEAQLEKSRLLSDRFSAERPKGSFSTLEIQRTEQGDSAMYLCASSPYFKGSASPLHFGNGTRLTVT.

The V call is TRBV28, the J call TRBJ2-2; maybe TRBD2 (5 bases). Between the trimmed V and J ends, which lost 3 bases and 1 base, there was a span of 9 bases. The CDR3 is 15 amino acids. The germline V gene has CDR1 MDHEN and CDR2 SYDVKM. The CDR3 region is CASSLRGLNTGELFF. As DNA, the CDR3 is TGTGCCAGCAGTTTGCGAGGACTGAACACCGGGGAGCTGTTTTTT.

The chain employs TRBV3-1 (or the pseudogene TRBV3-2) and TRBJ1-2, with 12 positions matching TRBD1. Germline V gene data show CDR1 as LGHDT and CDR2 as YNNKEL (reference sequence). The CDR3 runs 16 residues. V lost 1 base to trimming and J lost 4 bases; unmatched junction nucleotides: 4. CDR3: CASSQAGTGGIYGYTF. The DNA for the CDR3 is TGTGCCAGCAGCCAAGCCGGGACAGGGGGCATCTATGGCTACACCTTC.

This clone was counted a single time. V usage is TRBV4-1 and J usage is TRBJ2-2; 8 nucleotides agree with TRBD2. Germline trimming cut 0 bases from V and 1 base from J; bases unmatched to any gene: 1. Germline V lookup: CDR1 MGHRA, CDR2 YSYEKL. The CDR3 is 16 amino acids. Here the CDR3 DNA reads TGCGCCAGCAGCCAAGAGGCGGGAGGGAACACCGGGGAGCTGTTTTTT. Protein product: CASSQEAGGNTGELFF.

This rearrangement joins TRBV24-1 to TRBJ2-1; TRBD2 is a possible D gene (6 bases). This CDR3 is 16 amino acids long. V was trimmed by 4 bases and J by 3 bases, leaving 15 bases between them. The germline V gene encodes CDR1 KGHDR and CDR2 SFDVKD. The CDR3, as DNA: TGTGCCACCAGTGAATTTAGCGGACGTGGCTACAATGAGCAGTTCTTC. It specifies CATSEFSGRGYNEQFF.

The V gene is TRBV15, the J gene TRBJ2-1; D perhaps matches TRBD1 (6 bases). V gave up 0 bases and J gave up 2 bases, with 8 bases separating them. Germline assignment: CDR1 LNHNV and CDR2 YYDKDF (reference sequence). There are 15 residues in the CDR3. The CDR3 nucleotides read TGTGCCACCAGCAGAGAAAGGGGGACCTACAATGAGCAGTTCTTC. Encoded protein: CATSRERGTYNEQFF.

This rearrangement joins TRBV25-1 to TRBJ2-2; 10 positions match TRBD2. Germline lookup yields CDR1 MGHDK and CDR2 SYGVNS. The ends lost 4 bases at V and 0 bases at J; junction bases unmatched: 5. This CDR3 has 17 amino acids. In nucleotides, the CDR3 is TGTGCCAGCAGTGCCAGCGGGAGGGCCTCGAACACCGGGGAGCTGTTTTTT. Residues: CASSASGRASNTGELFF.

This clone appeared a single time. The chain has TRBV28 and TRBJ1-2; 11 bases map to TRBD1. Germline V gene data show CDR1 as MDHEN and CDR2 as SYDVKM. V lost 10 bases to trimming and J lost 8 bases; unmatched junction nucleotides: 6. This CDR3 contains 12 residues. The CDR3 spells CATGQGARGYTF. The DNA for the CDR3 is TGTGCCACCGGACAGGGGGCGCGCGGCTACACCTTC.

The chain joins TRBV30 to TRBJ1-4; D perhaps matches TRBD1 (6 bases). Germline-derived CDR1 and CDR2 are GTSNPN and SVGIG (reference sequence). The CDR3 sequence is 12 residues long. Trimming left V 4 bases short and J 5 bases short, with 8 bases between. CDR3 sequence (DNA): TGTGCCTGGAAGGACAGAAATGAAAAACTGTTTTTT. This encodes CAWKDRNEKLFF.

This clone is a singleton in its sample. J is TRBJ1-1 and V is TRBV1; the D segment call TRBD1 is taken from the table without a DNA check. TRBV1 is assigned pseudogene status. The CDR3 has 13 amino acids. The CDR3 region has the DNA TGCACCAGCAGCCAACCAGTCAACACTGAAGCTTTCTTT. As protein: CTSSQPVNTEAFF.

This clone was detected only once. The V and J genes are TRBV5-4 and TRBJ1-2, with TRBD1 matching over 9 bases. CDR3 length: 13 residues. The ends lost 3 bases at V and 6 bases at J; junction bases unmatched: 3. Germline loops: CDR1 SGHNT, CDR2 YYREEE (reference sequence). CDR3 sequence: CASSSTGGHGYTF. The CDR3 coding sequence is TGTGCCAGCAGCTCCACAGGGGGCCATGGCTACACCTTC.

The CDR3 here is CAISELQGYEQYV. CDR3 DNA: TGTGCCATCAGTGAATTACAGGGGTACGAGCAGTACGTC. This rearrangement joins TRBV10-3 to TRBJ2-7; 7 bases map to TRBD1. Germline CDR1 is ENHRY and CDR2 is SYGVKD. The V segment lost 3 bases and the J segment 4 bases; nucleotides outside the gene matches: 3. The CDR3 loop spans 13 amino acids.

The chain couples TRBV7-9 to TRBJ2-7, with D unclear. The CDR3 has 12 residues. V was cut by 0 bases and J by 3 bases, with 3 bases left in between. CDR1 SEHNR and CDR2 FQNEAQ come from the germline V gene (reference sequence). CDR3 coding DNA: TGTGCCAGCAGCTTAGCGCGCTACGAGCAGTACTTC. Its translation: CASSLARYEQYF.

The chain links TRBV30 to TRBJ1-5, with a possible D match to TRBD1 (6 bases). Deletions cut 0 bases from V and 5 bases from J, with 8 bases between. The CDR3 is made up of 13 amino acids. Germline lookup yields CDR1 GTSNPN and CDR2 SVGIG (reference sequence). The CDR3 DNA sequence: TGTGCCTGGAGTGTACAGGGAGATCAGCCCCAGCATTTT. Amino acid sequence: CAWSVQGDQPQHF.

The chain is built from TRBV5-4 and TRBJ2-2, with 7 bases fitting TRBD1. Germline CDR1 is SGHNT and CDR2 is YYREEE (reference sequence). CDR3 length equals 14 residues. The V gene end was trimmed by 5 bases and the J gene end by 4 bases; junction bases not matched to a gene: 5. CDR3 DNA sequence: TGTGCCAGCAGGGGAAGACAGGGCACCGGGGAGCTGTTTTTT. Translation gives CASRGRQGTGELFF. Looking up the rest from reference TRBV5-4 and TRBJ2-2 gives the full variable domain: ETGVTQSPTHLIKTRGQQVTLRCSSQSGHNTVSWYQQALGQGPQFIFQYYREEENGRGNFPPRFSGLQFPNYSSELNVNALELDDSALYLCASRGRQGTGELFFGEGSRLTVL.

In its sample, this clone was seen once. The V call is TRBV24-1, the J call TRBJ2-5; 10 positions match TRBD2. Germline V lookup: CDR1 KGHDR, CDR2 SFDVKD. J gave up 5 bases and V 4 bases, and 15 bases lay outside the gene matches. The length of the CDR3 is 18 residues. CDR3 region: CATSDRSGRHDNWETQYF. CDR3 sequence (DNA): TGTGCCACCAGTGACCGTAGCGGGAGGCACGACAACTGGGAGACCCAGTACTTC.

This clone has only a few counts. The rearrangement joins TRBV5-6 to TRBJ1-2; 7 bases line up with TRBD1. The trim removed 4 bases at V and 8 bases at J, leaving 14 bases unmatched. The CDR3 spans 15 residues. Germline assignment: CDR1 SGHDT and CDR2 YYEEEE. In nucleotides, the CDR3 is TGTGCCAGCAGCAACCGGGACAGCGGATTTCGAGGCTACACCTTC. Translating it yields CASSNRDSGFRGYTF.

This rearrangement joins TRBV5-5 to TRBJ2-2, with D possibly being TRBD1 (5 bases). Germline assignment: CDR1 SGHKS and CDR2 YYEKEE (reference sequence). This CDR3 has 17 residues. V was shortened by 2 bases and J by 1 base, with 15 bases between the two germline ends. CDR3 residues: CASSLGPGQVNTGELFF. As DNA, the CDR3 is TGTGCCAGCAGCTTAGGTCCAGGACAAGTGAACACCGGGGAGCTGTTTTTT.